The clone carrying this TCR beta chain has only a few counts. TCRdb independently ran MiXCR on the 5' RACE reads; one entry per CDR3 protein. In the table there are some 96,000 distinct CDR3 sequences, about 15% of which are singletons. The CDR3 is made up of 14 amino acids. Germline V CDR1 and CDR2: MNHNY, SVGAGI (reference sequence). Trimming took off 6 bases at V and 1 base at J, with 12 bases between the two ends. These data belong to a study of early T cells in non-severe SARS-CoV-2 infection. The chain joins TRBV6-6 to TRBJ2-5; no clear D. Specimen: whole blood. The source of this sequence is an adult who was a healthcare worker with PCR-confirmed SARS-CoV-2 infection or an uninfected control (not recorded which). CDR3 loop: CASSPHRSQETQYF. The DNA for the CDR3 is TGTGCCAGCAGCCCTCATCGCAGCCAAGAGACCCAGTACTTC.